This T cell receptor (beta chain) was sequenced in a study of technical replicates of blood from a few donors. This table comes from immunoSEQ multiplex PCR, and its TCRdb copy is limited to in-frame clones, with some not included. The table shows 50,000 to 65,000 clones, with 85% to 95% occurring only once. Per the germline V gene, CDR1 is KGHSH and CDR2 is LQKENI. CDR3 size: 13 residues. Trimming cost V 4 bases and J 10 bases, with 11 bases left between them. The V gene is TRBV18, the J gene TRBJ1-6, with no clear D. The sequenced sample consisted of PBMCs. The clonotype comes from a human donor in good health. Some clones in this sample may be carry-over from other donors' samples. CDR3 sequence reads: CASSRGPSSPLHF. In DNA, the CDR3 is TGTGCCAGCTCACGTGGGCCTAGCTCACCCCTCCACTTT.